This T cell receptor (beta chain) originates from a study of early T cells in non-severe SARS-CoV-2 infection. The wider study: Unpaired chains resulted from sequencing bulk RNA of unsorted whole blood.

The CDR3 has 14 residues. V shed 4 bases and J 2 bases; nucleotides not matched to a gene: 4. The V gene's germline CDR1 is LGHNA and CDR2 YSLEER. By sample share, this clonotype is medium-sized. Individual cDNA molecules each received unique molecular identifiers attached to them. TCRdb re-analysed the 5' RACE reads in MiXCR, keeping a single row per CDR3 protein. The sample includes 25,000 to 35,000 distinct CDR3 sequences, roughly 4.3% of them seen just once. V gene TRBV4-3 combines with J gene TRBJ2-5, with 7 bases that match TRBD1. The origin of this receptor is an adult who was a healthcare worker with PCR-confirmed SARS-CoV-2 infection or an uninfected control (not recorded which). Sequenced input: whole blood. This chain's CDR3 is CASSPTGRQETQYF. The CDR3 nucleotides read TGCGCCAGCAGCCCGACAGGGCGGCAAGAGACCCAGTACTTC.